One sample yielded the 14 T cell receptor beta chains listed below, sequenced in a study of shared clonotypes between healthy human individuals. Sequencing used immunoSEQ multiplex PCR; TCRdb keeps in-frame clones, though not all of them. The table shows about 2.4 million clones, with approximately 90% occurring only once. Sequenced material: naive CD4+ T cells sorted from blood. Specified subset: CD45RA+ positively selected. These receptors were obtained from a man aged 18 to 35 in good health.

The count of this clone is one. The CDR3 sequence: CASSDRGGTQYF. The CDR3 DNA follows: TGTGCCAGCAGTGATAGAGGGGGGACCCAGTACTTC. The chain uses TRBV2 and TRBJ2-5, with D perhaps matching TRBD1 (6 bases). Germline values: CDR1 SNHLY, CDR2 FYNNEI. The germline V and J ends were trimmed by 3 bases and 7 bases, with 9 bases remaining between them. CDR3 length: 12 amino acids.

Details on this clone: Within the sample, other DNA sequences also encode this same CDR3. V usage is TRBV18 and J usage is TRBJ2-6; no reliable D call. CDR1 is KGHSH and CDR2 is LQKENI in the germline V gene. The CDR3 spans 16 residues. The V gene lost 0 bases and the J gene lost 0 bases, with 6 bases spanning the gap. CDR3 sequence (DNA): TGTGCCAGCTCACCACCTGGGGTCTCTGGGGCCAACGTCCTGACTTTC. This encodes CASSPPGVSGANVLTF.

V gene TRBV5-6 combines with J gene TRBJ2-7; 8 bases map to TRBD1. CDR3 length: 15 amino acids. Per the germline V gene, CDR1 is SGHDT and CDR2 is YYEEEE. The trim removed 0 bases at V and 3 bases at J, leaving 5 bases unmatched. In nucleotides, the CDR3 is TGTGCCAGCAGCTTGGCCGACAGGGGCAACTACGAGCAGTACTTC. It specifies CASSLADRGNYEQYF.

This chain uses TRBV5-6 with TRBJ1-4; weak D call: TRBD1 (6 bases). The CDR3 extends over 13 amino acids. Trimming left V 0 bases short and J 6 bases short, with 6 bases between. In germline, CDR1 is SGHDT, CDR2 YYEEEE. CDR3 sequence (DNA): TGTGCCAGCAGCTTGGACAGGGATGAAAAACTGTTTTTT. Translated, it gives CASSLDRDEKLFF. The variable domain in full, with the rest retrieved from reference TRBV5-6 and TRBJ1-4, is DAGVTQSPTHLIKTRGQQVTLRCSPKSGHDTVSWYQQALGQGPQFIFQYYEEEERQRGNFPDRFSGHQFPNYSSELNVNALLLGDSALYLCASSLDRDEKLFFGSGTQLSVL.

The CDR3 DNA sequence: TGCGCCAGCAGCTCGGGTCCAAATCAGCCCCAGCATTTT. It specifies CASSSGPNQPQHF. The chain employs TRBV5-1 and TRBJ1-5, with D uncertain. Per germline, CDR1 SGHRS and CDR2 YFSETQ. The length of the CDR3 is 13 residues. V was clipped by 3 bases and J by 4 bases, with 8 bases between them.

V and J are TRBV5-1 and TRBJ2-5; 9 bases are shared with TRBD1. The germline V gene encodes CDR1 SGHRS and CDR2 YFSETQ. This CDR3 region has 16 residues. V gave up 3 bases and J gave up 2 bases; unmatched junction bases: 8. CDR3 amino acids: CASSSGTGWGQETQYF. Here the CDR3 DNA reads TGCGCCAGCAGCTCTGGGACAGGGTGGGGACAAGAGACCCAGTACTTC.

Turning to this clone: The same CDR3 can be traced to other DNA sequences in this sample. CDR3 protein: CASSRDRGRETQYF. CDR3 coding DNA: TGCGCCAGCAGCCGGGACAGGGGGAGGGAGACCCAGTACTTC. This chain joins TRBV5-1 and TRBJ2-5, with 11 bases identical to TRBD1. Per the germline V gene, CDR1 is SGHRS and CDR2 is YFSETQ. This CDR3 comprises 14 residues. Germline trimming cut 4 bases from V and 5 bases from J; bases unmatched to any gene: 4.

The chain combines TRBV5-1 with TRBJ1-4; D call uncertain. This CDR3 region has 14 residues. Germline lookup yields CDR1 SGHRS and CDR2 YFSETQ. Trimming shortened V by 4 bases and J by 0 bases, and 7 bases separated the two germline ends. This CDR3 reads CASSMVSTNEKLFF. CDR3 sequence (DNA): TGCGCCAGCAGCATGGTTTCAACTAATGAAAAACTGTTTTTT.

This chain uses TRBV5-1 with TRBJ2-2, with a tentative D call TRBD1 (6 bases). With 0 bases removed from V and 6 bases from J, the gap between germline ends came to 12 bases. The CDR3 is made up of 15 amino acids. Looked up from germline, CDR1 is SGHRS and CDR2 is YFSETQ. The CDR3 loop is CASSLEAGAPGELFF. DNA for the CDR3: TGCGCCAGCAGCTTGGAGGCAGGGGCGCCCGGGGAGCTGTTTTTT.

In regard to this clone: This sample also contains other DNA sequences that code for the same CDR3. J is TRBJ2-7 and V is TRBV5-6; 9 bases are shared with TRBD2. The CDR3 is 14 residues long. Germline CDR1 and CDR2: SGHDT and YYEEEE. V shed 0 bases, J shed 3 bases, and the junction held 1 base outside the gene matches. The chain's CDR3 is CASSLVSGSYEQYF. The CDR3 DNA reads as TGTGCCAGCAGCTTGGTTAGCGGGAGCTACGAGCAGTACTTC.

The V and J genes are TRBV7-2 and TRBJ1-4; no reliable D call. The V and J ends lost 5 bases and 8 bases respectively, with 21 bases between them. This CDR3 is 16 amino acids long. Germline values: CDR1 SGHTA, CDR2 FQGNSA. CDR3 amino acids: CASSPTSWVMGEKLFF. CDR3 bases: TGTGCCAGCAGCCCTACCTCTTGGGTCATGGGAGAAAAACTGTTTTTT.

The table lists this clone with a few counts. CDR3 amino acids: CASNRANYGYTF. In DNA, the CDR3 is TGTGCCAGCAACAGGGCTAACTATGGCTACACCTTC. The chain is built from TRBV28 and TRBJ1-2, with D perhaps TRBD1 (6 bases). Germline loops: CDR1 MDHEN, CDR2 SYDVKM. This CDR3 region has 12 residues. V was pared by 7 bases and J by 0 bases, with 6 bases between.

V gene TRBV5-1 combines with J gene TRBJ1-4; 9 positions agree with TRBD1. The ends lost 3 bases at V and 8 bases at J; junction bases unmatched: 5. This CDR3 has 14 amino acids. Germline V gene data show CDR1 as SGHRS and CDR2 as YFSETQ. The CDR3 DNA follows: TGCGCCAGCAGCTCCGGGACAGGGTGGGAAAAACTGTTTTTT. Translating it yields CASSSGTGWEKLFF.

CDR3: CSVEDSRASYNEQFF. The DNA for the CDR3 is TGCAGCGTTGAAGACTCCAGGGCGTCCTACAATGAGCAGTTCTTC. The rearrangement joins TRBV29-1 to TRBJ2-1, with D possibly being TRBD1 (5 bases). Trimming shortened V by 0 bases and J by 1 base, and 10 bases separated the two germline ends. The CDR3 extends over 15 amino acids. Germline CDR1 SQVTM, CDR2 ANQGSEA.